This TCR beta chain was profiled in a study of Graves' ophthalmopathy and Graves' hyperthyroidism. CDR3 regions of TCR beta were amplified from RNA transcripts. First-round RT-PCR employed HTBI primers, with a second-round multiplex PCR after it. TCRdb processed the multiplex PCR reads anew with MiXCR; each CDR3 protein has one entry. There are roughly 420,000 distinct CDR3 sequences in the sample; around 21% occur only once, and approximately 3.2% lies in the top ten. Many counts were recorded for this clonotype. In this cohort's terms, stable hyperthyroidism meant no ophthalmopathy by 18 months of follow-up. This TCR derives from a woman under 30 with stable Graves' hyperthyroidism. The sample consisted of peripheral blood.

DNA of the CDR3: TGTGCCACCAGTGATCCCGGGACTAGCGTGTACACCGGGGAGCTGTTTTTT. This sequence encodes CATSDPGTSVYTGELFF. V is TRBV24-1 and J is TRBJ2-2; 10 bases align to TRBD2. From germline, CDR1 is KGHDR and CDR2 SFDVKD. V lost 3 bases to trimming and J lost 3 bases; unmatched junction nucleotides: 6. CDR3 length: 17 amino acids.